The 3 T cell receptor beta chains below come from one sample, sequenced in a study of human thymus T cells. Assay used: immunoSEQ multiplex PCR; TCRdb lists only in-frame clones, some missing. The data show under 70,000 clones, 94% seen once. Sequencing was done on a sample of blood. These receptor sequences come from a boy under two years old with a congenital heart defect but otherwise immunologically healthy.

The CDR3 reads CASSLVQATYNEQFF. The DNA for the CDR3 is TGTGCCAGCAGTTTGGTACAGGCAACCTACAATGAGCAGTTCTTC. The chain links TRBV27 to TRBJ2-1, with TRBD1 as a possible D gene (5 bases). Germline CDR1 is MNHEY and CDR2 is SMNVEV (reference sequence). The germline V and J ends were trimmed by 3 bases and 2 bases, with 11 bases remaining between them. The CDR3 runs 15 residues.

The CDR3 is CASSSSSGGGEQYF. The CDR3 nucleotides are TGTGCCAGCAGCTCGTCTAGCGGGGGAGGCGAGCAGTACTTC. This chain connects TRBV11-3 to TRBJ2-7, with 10 bases that match TRBD2. The CDR3 length is 14 residues. With 4 bases clipped from V and 6 bases from J, the junction kept 6 bases outside the gene matches. Germline loops: CDR1 SGHNT, CDR2 YENEEA.

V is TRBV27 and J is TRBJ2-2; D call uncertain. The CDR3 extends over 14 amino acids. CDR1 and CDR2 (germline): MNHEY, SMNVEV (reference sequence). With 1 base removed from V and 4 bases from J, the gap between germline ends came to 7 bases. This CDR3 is CASSLWSATGELFF. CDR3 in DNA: TGTGCCAGCAGTTTATGGTCAGCCACCGGGGAGCTGTTTTTT.